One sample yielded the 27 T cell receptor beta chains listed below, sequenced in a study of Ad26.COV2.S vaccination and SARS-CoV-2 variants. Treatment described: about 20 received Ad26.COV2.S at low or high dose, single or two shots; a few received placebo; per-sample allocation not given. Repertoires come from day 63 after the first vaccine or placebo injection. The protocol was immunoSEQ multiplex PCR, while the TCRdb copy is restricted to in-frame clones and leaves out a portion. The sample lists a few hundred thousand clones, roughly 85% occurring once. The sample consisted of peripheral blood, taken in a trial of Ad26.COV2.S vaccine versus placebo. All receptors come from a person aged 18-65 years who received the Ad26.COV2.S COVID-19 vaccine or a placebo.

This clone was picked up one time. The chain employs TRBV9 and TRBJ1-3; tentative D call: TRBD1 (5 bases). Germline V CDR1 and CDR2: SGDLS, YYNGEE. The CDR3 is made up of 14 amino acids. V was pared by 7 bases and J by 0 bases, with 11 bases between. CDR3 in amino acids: CASRRDPSGNTIYF. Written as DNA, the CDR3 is TGTGCCAGCCGCCGGGACCCCTCTGGAAACACCATATATTTT.

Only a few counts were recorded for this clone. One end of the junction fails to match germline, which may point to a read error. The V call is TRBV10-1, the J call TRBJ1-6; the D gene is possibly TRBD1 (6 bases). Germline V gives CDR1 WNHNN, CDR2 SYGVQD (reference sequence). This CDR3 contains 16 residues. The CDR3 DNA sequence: TGCGCCAGCAGTGAGGGGACAAACAGGGACAATTCATCCCTCCACTTT. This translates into CASSEGTNRDNSSLHF.

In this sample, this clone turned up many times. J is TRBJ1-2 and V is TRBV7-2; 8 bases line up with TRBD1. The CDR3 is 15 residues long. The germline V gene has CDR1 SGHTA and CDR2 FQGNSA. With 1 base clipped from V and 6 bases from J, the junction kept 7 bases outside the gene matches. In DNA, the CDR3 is TGTGCCAGCAGCTTAGGGACAGGGACAGCGGATGGCTACACCTTC. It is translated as CASSLGTGTADGYTF.

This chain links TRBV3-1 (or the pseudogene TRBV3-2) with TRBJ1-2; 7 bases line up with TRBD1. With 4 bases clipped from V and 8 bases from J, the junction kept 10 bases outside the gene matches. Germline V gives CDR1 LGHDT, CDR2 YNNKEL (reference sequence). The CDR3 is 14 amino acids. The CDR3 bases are TGTGCCAGCAGCCCTTCCGACAGGGCCGAGGGCTACACCTTC. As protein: CASSPSDRAEGYTF.

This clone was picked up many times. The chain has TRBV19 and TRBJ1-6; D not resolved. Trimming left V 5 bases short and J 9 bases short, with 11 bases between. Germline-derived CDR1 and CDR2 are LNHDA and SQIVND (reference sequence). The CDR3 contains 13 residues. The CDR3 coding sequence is TGTGCCAGTAGTCCCGATCGCAGTTCACCCCTCCACTTT. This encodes CASSPDRSSPLHF.

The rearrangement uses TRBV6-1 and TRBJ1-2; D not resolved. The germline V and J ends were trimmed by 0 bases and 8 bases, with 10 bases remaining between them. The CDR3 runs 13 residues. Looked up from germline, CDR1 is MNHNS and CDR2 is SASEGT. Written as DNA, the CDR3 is TGTGCCAGCAGTGAAGCGGTTAGAGGCGGCTACACCTTC. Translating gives CASSEAVRGGYTF.

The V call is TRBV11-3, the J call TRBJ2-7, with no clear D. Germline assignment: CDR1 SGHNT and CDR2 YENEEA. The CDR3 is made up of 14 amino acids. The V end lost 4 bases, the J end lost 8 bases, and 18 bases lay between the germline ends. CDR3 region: CASSSLGGPAQQYF. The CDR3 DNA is TGTGCCAGCAGCTCCCTTGGTGGCCCGGCTCAGCAGTACTTC.

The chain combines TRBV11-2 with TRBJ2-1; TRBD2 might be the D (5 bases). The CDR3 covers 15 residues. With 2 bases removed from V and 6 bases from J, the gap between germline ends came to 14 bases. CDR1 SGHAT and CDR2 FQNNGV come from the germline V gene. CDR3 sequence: CASSLLARETNEQFF. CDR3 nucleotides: TGTGCCAGCAGCTTATTGGCGAGGGAGACCAATGAGCAGTTCTTC.

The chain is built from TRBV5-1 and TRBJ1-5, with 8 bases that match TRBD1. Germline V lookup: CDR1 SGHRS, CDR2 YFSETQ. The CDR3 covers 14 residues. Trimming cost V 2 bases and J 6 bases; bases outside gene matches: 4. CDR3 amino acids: CASSLGQGIQPQHF. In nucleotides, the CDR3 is TGCGCCAGCAGCTTAGGACAGGGTATTCAGCCCCAGCATTTT.

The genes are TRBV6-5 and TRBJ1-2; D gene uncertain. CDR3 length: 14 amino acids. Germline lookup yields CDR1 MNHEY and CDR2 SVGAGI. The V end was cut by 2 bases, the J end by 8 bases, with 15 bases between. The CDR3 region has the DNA TGTGCCAGCAGTTACGCAGGACCAGTAAGCGGCTACACCTTC. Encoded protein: CASSYAGPVSGYTF.

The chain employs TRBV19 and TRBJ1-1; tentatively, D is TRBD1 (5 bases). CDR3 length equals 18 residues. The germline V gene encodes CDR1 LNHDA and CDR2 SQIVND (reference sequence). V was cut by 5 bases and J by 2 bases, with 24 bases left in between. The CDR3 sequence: CASSSYRHPSEVNTEAFF. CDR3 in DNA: TGTGCCAGTAGTTCTTACAGGCATCCTTCGGAGGTTAACACTGAAGCTTTCTTT.

For the CDR3, the DNA is TGCAGCGTCGACGACACTGAAGCTTTCTTT. This sequence encodes CSVDDTEAFF. This chain connects TRBV29-1 to TRBJ1-1; D is unclear. This CDR3 is built from 10 residues. The germline V and J ends were trimmed by 6 bases and 3 bases, with 5 bases remaining between them. Looked up from germline, CDR1 is SQVTM and CDR2 is ANQGSEA.

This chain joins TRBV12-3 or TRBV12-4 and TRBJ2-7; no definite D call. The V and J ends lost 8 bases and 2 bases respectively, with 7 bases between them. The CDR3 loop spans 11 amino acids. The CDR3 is CASASTYEQYF. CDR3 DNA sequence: TGTGCCAGCGCCTCCACCTACGAGCAGTACTTC.

CDR3 in DNA: TGTGCCAGCAGCTCCCGGGACAGGGGGCGTACCGGGGAGCTGTTTTTT. Its protein is CASSSRDRGRTGELFF. V is TRBV7-8 and J is TRBJ2-2; 12 bases agree with TRBD1. The CDR3 spans 16 residues. The germline V gene has CDR1 SGHVS and CDR2 FQNEAQ. The ends lost 4 bases at V and 5 bases at J; junction bases unmatched: 5.

Here the CDR3 DNA reads TGCAGCGTTGAAGTATGGGGGACGACGAACACCGGGGAGCTGTTTTTT. Translating it yields CSVEVWGTTNTGELFF. This chain links TRBV29-1 with TRBJ2-2, with D tentatively TRBD1 or TRBD2 (5 bases each). Germline V lookup: CDR1 SQVTM, CDR2 ANQGSEA. The CDR3 extends over 16 amino acids. The V gene lost 1 base and the J gene lost 0 bases, with 12 bases spanning the gap.

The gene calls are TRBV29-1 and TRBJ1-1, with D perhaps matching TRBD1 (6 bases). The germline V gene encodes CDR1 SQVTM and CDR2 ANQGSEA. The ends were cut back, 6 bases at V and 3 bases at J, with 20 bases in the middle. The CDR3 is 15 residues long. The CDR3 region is CSVTGVGEGDTEAFF. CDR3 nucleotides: TGCAGCGTGACGGGAGTTGGTGAGGGGGACACTGAAGCTTTCTTT.

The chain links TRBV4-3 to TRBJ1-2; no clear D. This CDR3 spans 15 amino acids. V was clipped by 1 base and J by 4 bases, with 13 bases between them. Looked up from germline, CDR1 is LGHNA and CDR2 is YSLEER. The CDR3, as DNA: TGCGCCAGCAGCCAAGTTGGGTTGGTTGGCTATGGCTACACCTTC. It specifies CASSQVGLVGYGYTF.

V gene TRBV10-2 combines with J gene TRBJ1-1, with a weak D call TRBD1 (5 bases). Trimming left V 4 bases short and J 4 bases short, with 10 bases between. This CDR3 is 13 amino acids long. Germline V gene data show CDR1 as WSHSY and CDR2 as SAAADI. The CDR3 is CASSAGVPTEAFF. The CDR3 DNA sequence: TGCGCCAGCAGTGCGGGGGTACCCACTGAAGCTTTCTTT.

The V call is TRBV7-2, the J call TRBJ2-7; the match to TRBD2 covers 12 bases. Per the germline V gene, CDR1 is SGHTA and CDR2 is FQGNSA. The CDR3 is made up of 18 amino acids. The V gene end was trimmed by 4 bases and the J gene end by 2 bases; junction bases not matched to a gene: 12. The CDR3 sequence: CASSSPRWTSGIPYEQYF. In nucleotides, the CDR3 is TGTGCCAGCAGCTCCCCAAGGTGGACTAGCGGGATCCCCTACGAGCAGTACTTC.

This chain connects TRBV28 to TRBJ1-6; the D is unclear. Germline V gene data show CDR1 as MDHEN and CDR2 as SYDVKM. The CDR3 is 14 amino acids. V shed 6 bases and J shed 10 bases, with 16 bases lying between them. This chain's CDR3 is CASSPPGPRSPLHF. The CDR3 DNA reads TGTGCCAGCAGCCCCCCCGGACCCCGATCACCCCTCCACTTT.

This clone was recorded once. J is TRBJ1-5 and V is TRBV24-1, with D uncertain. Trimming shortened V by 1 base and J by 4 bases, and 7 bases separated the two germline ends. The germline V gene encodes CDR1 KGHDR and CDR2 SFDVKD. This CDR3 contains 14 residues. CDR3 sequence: CATSDLTVNQPQHF. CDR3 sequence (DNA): TGTGCCACCAGTGATTTAACCGTAAATCAGCCCCAGCATTTT.

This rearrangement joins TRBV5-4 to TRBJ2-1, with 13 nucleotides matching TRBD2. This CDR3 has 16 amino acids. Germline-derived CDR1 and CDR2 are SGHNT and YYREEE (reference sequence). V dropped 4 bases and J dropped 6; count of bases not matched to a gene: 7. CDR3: CASSRGTSGIPNEQFF. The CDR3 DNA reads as TGTGCCAGCAGCCGGGGGACTAGCGGGATCCCCAATGAGCAGTTCTTC. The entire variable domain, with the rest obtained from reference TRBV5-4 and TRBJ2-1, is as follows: ETGVTQSPTHLIKTRGQQVTLRCSSQSGHNTVSWYQQALGQGPQFIFQYYREEENGRGNFPPRFSGLQFPNYSSELNVNALELDDSALYLCASSRGTSGIPNEQFFGPGTRLTVL.

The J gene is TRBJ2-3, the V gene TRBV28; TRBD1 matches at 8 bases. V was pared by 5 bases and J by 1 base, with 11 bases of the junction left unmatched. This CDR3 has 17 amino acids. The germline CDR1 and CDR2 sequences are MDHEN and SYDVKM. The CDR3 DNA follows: TGTGCCAGCAGTCTCCTCATCCCGGACAGGGGCACAGATACGCAGTATTTT. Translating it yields CASSLLIPDRGTDTQYF.

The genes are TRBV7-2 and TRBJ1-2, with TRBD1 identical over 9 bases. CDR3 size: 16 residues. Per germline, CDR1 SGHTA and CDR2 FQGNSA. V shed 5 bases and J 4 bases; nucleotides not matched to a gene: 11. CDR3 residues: CASSPRDRVLTYGYTF. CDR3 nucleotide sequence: TGTGCCAGCAGCCCCAGGGACAGGGTGTTGACCTATGGCTACACCTTC.

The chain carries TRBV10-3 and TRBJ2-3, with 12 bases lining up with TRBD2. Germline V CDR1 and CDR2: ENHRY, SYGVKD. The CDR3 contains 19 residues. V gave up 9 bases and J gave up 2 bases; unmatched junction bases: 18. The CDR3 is CAISTTSGGPPGYTDTQYF. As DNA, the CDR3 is TGTGCCATAAGTACAACTAGCGGGGGGCCCCCGGGATACACAGATACGCAGTATTTT.

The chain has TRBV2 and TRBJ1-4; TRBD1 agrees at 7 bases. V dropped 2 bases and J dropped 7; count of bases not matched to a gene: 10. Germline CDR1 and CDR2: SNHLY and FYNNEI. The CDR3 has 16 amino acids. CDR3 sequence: CASSELRWPGGEKLFF. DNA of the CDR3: TGTGCCAGCAGTGAACTTCGATGGCCAGGGGGTGAAAAACTGTTTTTT.

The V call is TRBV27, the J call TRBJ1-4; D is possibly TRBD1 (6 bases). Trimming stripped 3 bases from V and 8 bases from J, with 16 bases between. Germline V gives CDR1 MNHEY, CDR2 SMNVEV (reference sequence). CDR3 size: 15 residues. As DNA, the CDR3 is TGTGCCAGCAGTTTCTTCCAGGGCCAGGGGGAAAAACTGTTTTTT. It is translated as CASSFFQGQGEKLFF.